Below, 13 T cell receptor beta chains from the same sample are listed, as sequenced in a study of cytomegalovirus exposure and HLA in healthy donors (dated by TCRdb to 2016 to 2017). Library construction relied on the immunoSEQ multiplex PCR assay. For the multiplex PCR, a mixture combining 60 forward primers for TCR Vbeta segments and 13 reverse primers for TCR Jbeta segments was used. TCRdb carries this immuneACCESS record with in-frame sequences only. Its versions omit some clonotypes, under half of them owing to an unresolved V gene in the studies checked, with the rest unexplained. This sample lists fewer than 140,000 clones; about 71% were detected once. The top ten constitute about 0.8% of the sample. The sequencing input was PBMCs. The receptor set was obtained from a boy between 5 and 17 years old in good health and CMV-seronegative.

In this sample, this clone turned up once. In DNA, the CDR3 is TGTGCCATCAGTGACCCGGAATCCCCAGGACGGGGAGGAGAGACCCAGTACTTC. Protein: CAISDPESPGRGGETQYF. This chain uses TRBV10-3 with TRBJ2-5; the D gene is possibly TRBD2 (6 bases). The CDR3 runs to 18 residues. Trimming cost V 3 bases and J 4 bases, with 24 bases left between them. CDR1 and CDR2 from the germline V gene are ENHRY and SYGVKD.

The chain uses TRBV19 and TRBJ2-7; a weak D match, TRBD1 (5 bases). Trimming cost V 3 bases and J 0 bases, with 15 bases left between them. This CDR3 contains 16 residues. In germline, CDR1 is LNHDA, CDR2 SQIVND (reference sequence). The CDR3 DNA is TGTGCCAGTAGTATCATCCCGCCAGGGCCCTCCTACGAGCAGTACTTC. Translation gives CASSIIPPGPSYEQYF. The entire variable domain, with the rest obtained from reference TRBV19 and TRBJ2-7, is as follows: DGGITQSPKYLFRKEGQNVTLSCEQNLNHDAMYWYRQDPGQGLRLIYYSQIVNDFQKGDIAEGYSVSREKKESFPLTVTSAQKNPTAFYLCASSIIPPGPSYEQYFGPGTRLTVT.

This clone has a handful of counts. The gene calls are TRBV6-1 and TRBJ2-7; 11 nucleotides align to TRBD2. CDR3 size: 15 residues. The germline gives CDR1 MNHNS, CDR2 SASEGT. V lost 6 bases, J lost 5 bases, and 9 bases stayed unmatched. The CDR3 nucleotides read TGTGCCAGCAGCGGCTATAGCGGGAGGGCCGACGAGCAGTACTTC. Its translation is CASSGYSGRADEQYF.

V is TRBV30 and J is TRBJ1-4; tentatively, D is TRBD1 (5 bases). CDR3 length: 16 residues. Germline CDR1 is GTSNPN and CDR2 is SVGIG (reference sequence). V gave up 2 bases and J gave up 2 bases, with 15 bases separating them. The CDR3 reads CAWSNGRTPTNEKLFF. The CDR3 nucleotides are TGTGCCTGGAGTAACGGAAGGACACCCACTAATGAAAAACTGTTTTTT. The whole variable domain, filled in from reference TRBV30 and TRBJ1-4, reads SQTIHQWPATLVQPVGSPLSLECTVEGTSNPNLYWYRQAAGRGLQLLFYSVGIGQISSEVPQNLSASRPQDRQFILSSKKLLLSDSGFYLCAWSNGRTPTNEKLFFGSGTQLSVL.

The chain joins TRBV7-3 to TRBJ2-1; D possibly corresponds to TRBD1 (6 bases). V lost 0 bases to trimming and J lost 6 bases, with 12 bases between them. There are 15 residues in the CDR3. CDR1 SGHTA and CDR2 FQGTGA come from the germline V gene. The CDR3 region is CASSLTRTVFNEQFF. For the CDR3, the DNA is TGTGCCAGCAGCTTAACCCGGACAGTTTTCAATGAGCAGTTCTTC.

This chain joins TRBV7-8 and TRBJ2-7, with 8 bases fitting TRBD2. Per germline, CDR1 SGHVS and CDR2 FQNEAQ. The trim removed 3 bases at V and 7 bases at J, leaving 14 bases unmatched. This CDR3 is 16 amino acids long. The CDR3 protein is CASSLFGASGLGEQYF. DNA of the CDR3: TGTGCCAGCAGCTTGTTTGGGGCTAGCGGGTTAGGAGAGCAGTACTTC.

The V call is TRBV2, the J call TRBJ2-5; 7 bases match TRBD1. Germline CDR1 SNHLY, CDR2 FYNNEI. CDR3 length: 14 amino acids. V was pared by 6 bases and J by 4 bases, with 8 bases of the junction left unmatched. In DNA form, the CDR3 reads TGTGCCAGCAGCGTGGGACCAGGGGGAGAGACCCAGTACTTC. Translated: CASSVGPGGETQYF.

The chain carries TRBV6-1 and TRBJ2-7, with D perhaps matching TRBD1 (5 bases). Germline CDR1 reads MNHNS; CDR2 reads SASEGT. V shed 1 base and J shed 0 bases, with 7 bases lying between them. This CDR3 has 14 amino acids. The CDR3 here is CASSEGDSSYEQYF. The CDR3 DNA reads as TGTGCCAGCAGTGAAGGAGACAGCTCCTACGAGCAGTACTTC.

The rearrangement uses TRBV2 and TRBJ2-7, with TRBD2 matching 7 bases. The CDR3 is made up of 15 amino acids. The J segment lost 0 bases and the V segment lost 4 bases, leaving 6 bases of the junction unmatched. The germline gives CDR1 SNHLY, CDR2 FYNNEI. CDR3 in amino acids: CASSGLLAFSYEQYF. The CDR3 DNA reads TGTGCCAGCAGTGGTTTACTAGCGTTCTCCTACGAGCAGTACTTC.

V and J are TRBV19 and TRBJ1-1; 9 nucleotides match TRBD1. CDR3 size: 13 residues. Looked up from germline, CDR1 is LNHDA and CDR2 is SQIVND (reference sequence). The V and J ends lost 10 bases and 5 bases, in that order; junction bases with no gene match: 8. DNA of the CDR3: TGTGCCACGGGGACAGGGAGTGAAACTGAAGCTTTCTTT. Translated, it gives CATGTGSETEAFF.

This clone has a handful of counts. V and J are TRBV10-2 and TRBJ2-7, with a weak D call TRBD1 (6 bases). The CDR3 is made up of 13 amino acids. Germline V CDR1 and CDR2: WSHSY, SAAADI. V was shortened by 7 bases and J by 0 bases, with 10 bases between the two germline ends. CDR3 sequence (DNA): TGCGCCAGCACCAAGGGGGACTCCTACGAGCAGTACTTC. Protein: CASTKGDSYEQYF.

The V and J genes are TRBV28 and TRBJ1-1, with TRBD1 as a possible D gene (6 bases). The CDR3 length is 14 residues. V lost 4 bases, J lost 2 bases, and 11 bases lay in between. Germline V gives CDR1 MDHEN, CDR2 SYDVKM. CDR3 protein: CASSYPRGNTEAFF. In DNA, the CDR3 is TGTGCCAGCAGTTATCCCAGGGGCAACACTGAAGCTTTCTTT.

The rearrangement links TRBV30 to TRBJ2-7; D ambiguous. The germline gives CDR1 GTSNPN, CDR2 SVGIG (reference sequence). The CDR3 is 14 residues long. V lost 2 bases and J lost 2, with 13 bases in between. Here the CDR3 DNA reads TGTGCCTGGAGTATAGGCGGTGCAGCCTACGAGCAGTACTTC. It translates to CAWSIGGAAYEQYF. The full variable domain, its missing parts supplied by reference TRBV30 and TRBJ2-7, is SQTIHQWPATLVQPVGSPLSLECTVEGTSNPNLYWYRQAAGRGLQLLFYSVGIGQISSEVPQNLSASRPQDRQFILSSKKLLLSDSGFYLCAWSIGGAAYEQYFGPGTRLTVT.